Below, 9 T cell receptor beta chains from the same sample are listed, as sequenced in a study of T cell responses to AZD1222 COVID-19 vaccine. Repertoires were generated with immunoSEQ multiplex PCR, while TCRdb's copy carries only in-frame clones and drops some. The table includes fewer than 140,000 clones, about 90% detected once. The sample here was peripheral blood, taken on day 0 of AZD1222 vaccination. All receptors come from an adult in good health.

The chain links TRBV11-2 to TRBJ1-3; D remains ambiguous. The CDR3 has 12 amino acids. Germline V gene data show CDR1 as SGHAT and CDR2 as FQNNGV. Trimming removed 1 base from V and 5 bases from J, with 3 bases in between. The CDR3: CASSLVRNTIYF. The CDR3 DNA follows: TGTGCCAGCAGCTTAGTCCGAAACACCATATATTTT.

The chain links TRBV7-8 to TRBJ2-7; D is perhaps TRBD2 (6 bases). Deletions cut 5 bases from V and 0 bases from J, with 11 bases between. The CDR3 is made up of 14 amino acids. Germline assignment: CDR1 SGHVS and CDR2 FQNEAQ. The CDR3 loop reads CASSAGPASYEQYF. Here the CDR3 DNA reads TGTGCCAGCAGCGCGGGACCTGCCTCCTACGAGCAGTACTTC.

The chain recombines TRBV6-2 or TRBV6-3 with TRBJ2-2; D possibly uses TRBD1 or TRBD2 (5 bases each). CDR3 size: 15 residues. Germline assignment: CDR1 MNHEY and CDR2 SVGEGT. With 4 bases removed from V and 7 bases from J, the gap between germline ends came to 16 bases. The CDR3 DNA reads TGTGCCAGCAGTTTCCCCCGAGGGGCCAGCGGGGAGCTGTTTTTT. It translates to CASSFPRGASGELFF.

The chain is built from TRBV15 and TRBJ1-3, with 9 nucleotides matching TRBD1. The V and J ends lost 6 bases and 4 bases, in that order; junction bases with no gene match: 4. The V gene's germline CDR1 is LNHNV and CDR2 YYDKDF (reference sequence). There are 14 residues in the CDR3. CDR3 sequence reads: CATREQGAGNTIYF. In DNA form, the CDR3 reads TGTGCCACCAGGGAACAGGGGGCAGGAAACACCATATATTTT.

The CDR3 DNA follows: TGTGCCAGCAGTATCTTGGACGGCAACTATGGCTACACCTTC. Translating it yields CASSILDGNYGYTF. The chain combines TRBV2 with TRBJ1-2, with D unresolved. This CDR3 is 14 amino acids long. Germline values: CDR1 SNHLY, CDR2 FYNNEI. Trimming pared 5 bases from V and 2 bases from J, leaving 12 bases between.

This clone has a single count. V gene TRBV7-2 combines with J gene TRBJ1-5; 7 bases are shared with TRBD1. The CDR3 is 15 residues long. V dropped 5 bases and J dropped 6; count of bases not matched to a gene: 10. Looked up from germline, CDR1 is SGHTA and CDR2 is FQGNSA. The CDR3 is CASSLTGSVGQPQHF. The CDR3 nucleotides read TGTGCCAGCAGCCTGACAGGGAGCGTGGGTCAGCCCCAGCATTTT.

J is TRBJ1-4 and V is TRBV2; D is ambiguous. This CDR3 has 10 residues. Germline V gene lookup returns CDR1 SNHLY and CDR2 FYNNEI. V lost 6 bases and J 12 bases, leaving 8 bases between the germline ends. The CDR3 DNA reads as TGTGCCAGCAGAATACGAGAACTGTTTTTT. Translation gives CASRIRELFF. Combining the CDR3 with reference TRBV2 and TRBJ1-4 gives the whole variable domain EPEVTQTPSHQVTQMGQEVILRCVPISNHLYFYWYRQILGQKVEFLVSFYNNEISEKSEIFDDQFSVERPDGSNFTLKIRSTKLEDSAMYFCASRIRELFFGSGTQLSVL.

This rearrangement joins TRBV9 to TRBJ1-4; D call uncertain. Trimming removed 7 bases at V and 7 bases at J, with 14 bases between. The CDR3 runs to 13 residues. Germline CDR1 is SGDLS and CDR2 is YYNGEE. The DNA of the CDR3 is TGTGCCAGCTCGTTGGAGCAGACTGAAAAACTGTTTTTT. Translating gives CASSLEQTEKLFF.

CDR3 coding DNA: TGTGCCAGCAGTAGGTGGGACAGTGAAGAGACCCAGTACTTC. It specifies CASSRWDSEETQYF. V gene TRBV6-5 combines with J gene TRBJ2-5; TRBD1 matches at 7 bases. This CDR3 has 14 residues. Germline values: CDR1 MNHEY, CDR2 SVGAGI. Germline trimming cut 5 bases from V and 3 bases from J; bases unmatched to any gene: 6.